This TCR beta chain was found in a study of T-cell reconstitution after alpha-beta-depleted transplantation in children. During its preparation, the TCRbeta library received unique molecular identifiers. A single record per CDR3 protein comes from TCRdb applying MiXCR to the PCR reads. The sample has hundreds of thousands of distinct CDR3 sequences; around 16% are singletons. In this sample, this clonotype turned up a few times. The receptor was derived from a human donor who donated a stem cell graft to a child with acute lymphoblastic leukemia. Sequences were derived from PBMCs from the stem cell graft donor, sampled from the stem cell graft.

The CDR3 DNA sequence: TGTGCCAGCAGCCTCGCGGGGGGGCTTCTCACAGATACGCAGTATTTT. It is translated as CASSLAGGLLTDTQYF. The V gene is TRBV6-1, the J gene TRBJ2-3, with 9 bases identical to TRBD2. CDR3 length equals 16 residues. Germline V CDR1 and CDR2: MNHNS, SASEGT. Losses at the gene ends were 6 bases for V and 2 bases for J; bases not matched to a gene: 9.